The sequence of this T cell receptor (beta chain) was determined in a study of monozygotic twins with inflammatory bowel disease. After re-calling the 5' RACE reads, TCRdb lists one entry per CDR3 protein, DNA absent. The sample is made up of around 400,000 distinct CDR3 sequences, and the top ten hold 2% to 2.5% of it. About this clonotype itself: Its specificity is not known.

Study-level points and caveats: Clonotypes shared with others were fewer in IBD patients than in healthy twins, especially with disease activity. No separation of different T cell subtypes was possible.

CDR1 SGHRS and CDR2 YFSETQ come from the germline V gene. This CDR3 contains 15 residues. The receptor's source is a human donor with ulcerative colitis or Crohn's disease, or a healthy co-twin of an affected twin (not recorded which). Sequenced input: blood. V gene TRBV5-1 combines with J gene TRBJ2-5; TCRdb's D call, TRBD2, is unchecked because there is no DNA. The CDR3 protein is CASSLALDGHGTQYF.